The 3 T cell receptor beta chains in this list originate from one sample, sequenced in a study of CD8+ T cells in alopecia areata. Sequencing used cDNA as its template, made by extracting RNA and reverse transcribing it. Assay: immunoSEQ multiplex PCR; the TCRdb copy retains only in-frame clones and omits some. Of 80,000 to 100,000 clones listed, 44% were seen once; the top ten hold around 19%. The treatment: oral pan-JAK inhibitor, 5-10 mg twice daily. Sequences were derived from CD8+ T cells sorted from blood, sampled at week 24, from a patient treated with tofacitinib. The receptors come from a human donor with alopecia areata.

This clone was counted only a few times. The V and J genes are TRBV28 and TRBJ2-3; D may be TRBD2 (6 bases). Germline V gene lookup returns CDR1 MDHEN and CDR2 SYDVKM. V was cut by 2 bases and J by 5 bases, with 11 bases left in between. This CDR3 region has 14 residues. The CDR3 DNA sequence: TGTGCCAGCAGTTTACAGATGGGGGGAGATACGCAGTATTTT. Protein product: CASSLQMGGDTQYF.

The genes are TRBV14 and TRBJ2-5, with D tentatively TRBD1 or TRBD2 (6 bases each). In germline, CDR1 is SGHDN, CDR2 FVKESK. The ends were cut back, 4 bases at V and 4 bases at J, with 19 bases in the middle. There are 16 residues in the CDR3. The CDR3 bases are TGTGCCAGCAGCCCGATTGGGCTCGGGGGCTCAGAGACCCAGTACTTC. Translated, it gives CASSPIGLGGSETQYF.

The V and J genes are TRBV9 and TRBJ2-7; a weak D match, TRBD2 (6 bases). Germline-derived CDR1 and CDR2 are SGDLS and YYNGEE. The CDR3 spans 13 residues. Trimming pared 4 bases from V and 5 bases from J, leaving 13 bases between. In DNA, the CDR3 is TGTGCCAGCAGCTTCGGAGGAGGGGACGAGCAGTACTTC. This gives the protein CASSFGGGDEQYF.